This TCR beta chain was obtained from a study of response to subunit inactivated influenza vaccine (dated by TCRdb to between 2018 and 2020). Some background on the complete study: Deep quantitative profiling of the T cell receptor repertoire was used in the study to follow responses to a trivalent subunit inactivated influenza vaccine. The investigation overall reported the following: According to the authors, only a limited number of new T cells may be recruited by each seasonal influenza vaccination.

This clonotype occurred a few times. What this receptor recognizes is not known. Base-call qualities are not available, and no considerably larger clone is one nucleotide away. The method was RT-PCR. These reads were obtained on an Illumina HiSeq 2500. The public reads were run again by TCRdb, first through fastp at Q25 and then through MiXCR, and only productive beta chains were kept. Every distinct CDR3 protein forms one entry, paired with its most common genes and DNA. The sample profile shows roughly 760,000 distinct CDR3 sequences; 20% to 25% of them were found once. Roughly 10% of the sample belongs to the ten largest clones. The CDR3 measures 13 amino acids from cysteine to phenylalanine. Only the CDR3 region is kept as DNA, spanning 39 bases read in frame from base 1. The germline V gene sets CDR1 to MDHEN and CDR2 to SYDVKM. At the junction V is shortened by 5 bases and J by 12 bases, with 16 bases in between.

The V gene is TRBV28 and the J gene is TRBJ1-4; no D gene is confidently identified. The clonotype originates from a man over 45 who received an inactivated influenza vaccine. Donor details come from another sample of the same person, matched by shared clones. The source material was PBMCs from blood, sampled about 5 days after vaccination. The CDR3: CASSPSIRGQLFF. The DNA reads TGTGCCAGCAGTCCATCTATTCGAGGGCAACTGTTTTTT.